This TCR beta chain appears in the sequencing data of a study of response to subunit inactivated influenza vaccine. Germline values: CDR1 SEHNR, CDR2 FQNEAQ (reference sequence). The trim removed 3 bases at V and 9 bases at J, leaving 2 bases unmatched. The CDR3 covers 12 residues. This clonotype was picked up a small number of times. MiXCR, run by TCRdb on the RT-PCR reads, gives a single entry per CDR3 protein. The sample holds 750,000 to 850,000 distinct CDR3 sequences, about 18% seen once. The rearrangement joins TRBV7-9 to TRBJ2-1; TRBD1 matches 7 bases. This TCR was sampled from a man aged 45 to 65 who received an inactivated influenza vaccine. The specimen was PBMCs from blood, collected 4 to 6 days after vaccination. In DNA, the CDR3 is TGTGCCAGCAGCTTGACAGGGTTTGAGCAGTTCTTC. It codes for CASSLTGFEQFF.